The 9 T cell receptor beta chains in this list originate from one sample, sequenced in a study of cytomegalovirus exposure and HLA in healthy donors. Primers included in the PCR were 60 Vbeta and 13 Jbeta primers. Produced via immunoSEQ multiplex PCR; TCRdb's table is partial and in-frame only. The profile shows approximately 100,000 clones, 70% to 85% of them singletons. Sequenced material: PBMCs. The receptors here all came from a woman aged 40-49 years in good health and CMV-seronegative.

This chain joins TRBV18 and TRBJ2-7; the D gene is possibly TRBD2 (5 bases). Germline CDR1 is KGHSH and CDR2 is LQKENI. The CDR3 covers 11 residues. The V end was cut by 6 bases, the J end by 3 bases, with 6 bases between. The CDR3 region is CASSDYYEQYF. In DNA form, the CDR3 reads TGTGCCAGCTCTGACTACTACGAGCAGTACTTC. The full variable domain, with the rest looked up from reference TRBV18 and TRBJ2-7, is NAGVMQNPRHLVRRRGQEARLRCSPMKGHSHVYWYRQLPEEGLKFMVYLQKENIIDESGMPKERFSAEFPKEGPSILRIQQVVRGDSAAYFCASSDYYEQYFGPGTRLTVT.

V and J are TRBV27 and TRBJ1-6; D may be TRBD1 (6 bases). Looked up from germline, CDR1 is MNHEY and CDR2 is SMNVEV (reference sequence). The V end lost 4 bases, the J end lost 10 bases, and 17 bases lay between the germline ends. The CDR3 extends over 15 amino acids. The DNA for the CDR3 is TGTGCCAGCAGTTGGGGAACAGGGAGCGGATCACCCCTCCACTTT. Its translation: CASSWGTGSGSPLHF.

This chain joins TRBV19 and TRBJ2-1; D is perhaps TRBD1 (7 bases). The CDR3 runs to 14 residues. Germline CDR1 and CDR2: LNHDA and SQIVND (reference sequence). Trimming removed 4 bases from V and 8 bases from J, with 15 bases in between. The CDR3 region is CASSRGDSRHEQFF. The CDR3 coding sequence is TGTGCCAGTAGTAGGGGGGACAGTCGGCATGAGCAGTTCTTC. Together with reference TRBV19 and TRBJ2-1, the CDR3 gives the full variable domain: DGGITQSPKYLFRKEGQNVTLSCEQNLNHDAMYWYRQDPGQGLRLIYYSQIVNDFQKGDIAEGYSVSREKKESFPLTVTSAQKNPTAFYLCASSRGDSRHEQFFGPGTRLTVL.

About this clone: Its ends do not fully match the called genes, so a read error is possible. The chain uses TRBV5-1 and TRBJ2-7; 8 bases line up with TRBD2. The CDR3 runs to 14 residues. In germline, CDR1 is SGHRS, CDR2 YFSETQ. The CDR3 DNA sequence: TGCGCCAGCAACTTGGGTGCGGGAGGCTACGAGCAGTACTTC. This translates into CASNLGAGGYEQYF.

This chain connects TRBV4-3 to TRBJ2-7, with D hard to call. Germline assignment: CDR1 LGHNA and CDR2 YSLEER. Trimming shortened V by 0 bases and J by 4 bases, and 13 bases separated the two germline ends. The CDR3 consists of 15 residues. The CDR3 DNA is TGCGCCAGCAGCCAAGATGTGGTAGAAACTTACGAGCAGTACTTC. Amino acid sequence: CASSQDVVETYEQYF.

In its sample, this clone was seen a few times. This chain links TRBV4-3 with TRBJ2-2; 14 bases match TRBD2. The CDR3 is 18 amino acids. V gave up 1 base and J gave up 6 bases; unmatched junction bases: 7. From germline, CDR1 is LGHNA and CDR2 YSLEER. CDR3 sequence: CASSQGLAGGPLAGELFF. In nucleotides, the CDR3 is TGCGCCAGCAGCCAAGGACTAGCGGGAGGGCCTTTGGCCGGGGAGCTGTTTTTT.

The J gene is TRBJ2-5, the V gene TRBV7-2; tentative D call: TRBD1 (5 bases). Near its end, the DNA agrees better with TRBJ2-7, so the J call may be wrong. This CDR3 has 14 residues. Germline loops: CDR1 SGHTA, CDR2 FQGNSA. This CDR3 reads CASSWGVTTDEQYF. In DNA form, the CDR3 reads TGTGCCAGCAGCTGGGGTGTGACGACAGACGAGCAGTACTTC.

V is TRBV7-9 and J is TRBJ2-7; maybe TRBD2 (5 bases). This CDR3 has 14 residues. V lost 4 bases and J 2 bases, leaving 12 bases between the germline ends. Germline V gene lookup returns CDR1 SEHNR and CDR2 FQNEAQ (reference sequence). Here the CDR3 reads CASSSGLRPYEQYF. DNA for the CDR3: TGTGCCAGCAGCTCCGGACTCAGACCCTACGAGCAGTACTTC.

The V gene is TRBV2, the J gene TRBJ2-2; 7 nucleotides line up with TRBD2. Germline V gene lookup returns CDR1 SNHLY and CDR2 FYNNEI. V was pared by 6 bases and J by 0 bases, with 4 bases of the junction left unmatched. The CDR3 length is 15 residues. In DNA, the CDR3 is TGTGCCAGCAGGTACGGACTAGCGAACACCGGGGAGCTGTTTTTT. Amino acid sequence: CASRYGLANTGELFF.